One sample yielded the 9 T cell receptor beta chains listed below, sequenced in a study of blood T cells in healthy people across ages. A second PCR of 7 to 11 cycles used a sample-barcoded 5' primer and a J-beta primer mix. Each CDR3 protein gets one entry after TCRdb re-called the 5' RACE reads with MiXCR. The sample shows approximately 900,000 distinct CDR3 sequences, almost 30% of them seen only once. This sample also belongs to another study, concerning T cells of mothers and their children.

The sequenced sample consisted of blood. The receptors here all came from a woman between 40 and 50 years old in good health.

The gene calls are TRBV10-3 and TRBJ2-7; 10 nucleotides match TRBD2. The J segment lost 5 bases and the V segment lost 10 bases, leaving 17 bases of the junction unmatched. The CDR3 runs to 16 residues. Germline CDR1 ENHRY, CDR2 SYGVKD. CDR3 sequence (DNA): TGTGCCACTTTCGGGACGCATAGCGGGGGGCTCGACGAGCAGTACTTC. This sequence encodes CATFGTHSGGLDEQYF.

This clonotype appeared a single time. The CDR3 does not end in the conserved phenylalanine or tryptophan, so this is likely a read error. The J gene is TRBJ1-6, the V gene TRBV6-1; the D gene is possibly TRBD1 (5 bases). CDR3 length: 15 residues. The V end was cut by 5 bases, the J end by 10 bases, with 18 bases between. The germline V gene encodes CDR1 MNHNS and CDR2 SASEGT. CDR3 residues: CASSRGQRGGSPLHC. Here the CDR3 DNA reads TGTGCCAGCAGTCGAGGACAACGGGGGGGATCACCCCTCCACTGT.

A few counts support this clonotype. The chain couples TRBV10-3 to TRBJ1-5; TRBD1 aligns across 8 bases. This CDR3 has 14 amino acids. The ends lost 4 bases at V and 3 bases at J; junction bases unmatched: 2. Per germline, CDR1 ENHRY and CDR2 SYGVKD. CDR3 amino acids: CAISGQGINQPQHF. DNA of the CDR3: TGTGCCATCAGTGGACAGGGGATCAATCAGCCCCAGCATTTT.

The table lists this clonotype with a count of one. A much larger clone differs by one base, so this may be a read error. This chain joins TRBV11-2 and TRBJ2-1; D is ambiguous. The DNA matches TRBJ2-7 better at its end, which makes the J call doubtful. CDR1 is SGHAT and CDR2 is FQNNGV in the germline V gene. This CDR3 spans 13 amino acids. DNA for the CDR3: TGTGCCAGCAGCTTAGACCCCTACAATGAGCAGTACTTC. This codes for CASSLDPYNEQYF.

Remarks on this clonotype: The junction differs from germline at one of its ends, possibly a read error. This chain links TRBV7-7 with TRBJ1-1; D call uncertain. The V gene's germline CDR1 is SSHAT and CDR2 FNYEAQ (reference sequence). This CDR3 spans 13 amino acids. The CDR3 DNA reads as TGTGCTAGCAGCTTAGACGGCGGCGCTGGAGCTTTCTTT. The encoded protein is CASSLDGGAGAFF.

This clonotype was found a few times. The chain couples TRBV9 to TRBJ1-4; TRBD1 matches at 11 bases. Germline-derived CDR1 and CDR2 are SGDLS and YYNGEE. J lost 0 bases, V lost 4 bases, and 8 bases had no gene match. This CDR3 comprises 18 residues. The CDR3 bases are TGTGCCAGCAGCCTCTCCTGGACAGGGGGCGCAACTAATGAAAAACTGTTTTTT. This sequence encodes CASSLSWTGGATNEKLFF.

This clonotype was counted only a few times. The junction shows a germline mismatch at one end, possibly a read error. The chain recombines TRBV2 with TRBJ1-2, with unresolved D. CDR1 is SNHLY, CDR2 FYNNEI, per germline. This CDR3 spans 13 amino acids. The CDR3 region is CASSPAVNCGYTF. The CDR3 bases are TGTGCCTCCAGTCCGGCAGTTAACTGTGGCTACACCTTC.

This clonotype appeared many times. This chain uses TRBV20-1 with TRBJ2-5; TRBD2 matches 14 bases. With 5 bases clipped from V and 4 bases from J, the junction kept 12 bases outside the gene matches. The CDR3 is made up of 17 amino acids. Germline V gives CDR1 DFQATT, CDR2 SNEGSKA (reference sequence). The CDR3 DNA is TGCAGTGCTCCCTCCCGTGGACTAGCGGGGGGTCCAGAGACCCAGTACTTC. Its protein product is CSAPSRGLAGGPETQYF.

This clonotype was observed a few times. The chain links TRBV29-1 to TRBJ2-7, with 7 nucleotides matching TRBD1. The CDR3 loop spans 13 amino acids. Germline CDR1 SQVTM, CDR2 ANQGSEA. The V gene end was trimmed by 6 bases and the J gene end by 1 base; junction bases not matched to a gene: 6. The CDR3 here is CSVGQVGSYEQYF. For the CDR3, the DNA is TGCAGCGTAGGACAGGTGGGGTCCTACGAGCAGTACTTC.